This TCR beta chain was found in a study of T cells in Graves' hyperthyroidism and ophthalmopathy. The table lists this clonotype with a few counts. What it binds is unknown. This CDR3 has 16 amino acids. Germline lookup yields CDR1 SGHDT and CDR2 YYEEEE. V lost 4 bases, J lost 4 bases, and 10 bases stayed unmatched. Amplified TCR beta CDR3 regions came from RNA transcripts. The TCR CDR3 first-round RT-PCR relied on the HTBI primer set. TCRdb redid the calling of the multiplex PCR reads with MiXCR, one entry per CDR3 protein. The profile shows 500,000 or so distinct CDR3 sequences, 15% to 20% of them singletons. Study-level points and caveats: Model predictions of ophthalmopathy came a median approximately seven months before onset. By a 13 V-J model, ophthalmopathy was set apart from stable hyperthyroidism.

Subjects with ophthalmopathy showed a Clinical Activity Score no lower than 3, a NOSPECS grade no lower than 4, and a duration shorter than 3 months. Using less than 12 ml of fresh peripheral blood, PBMCs were prepared. V and J are TRBV5-6 and TRBJ1-5; 8 bases align to TRBD1. The sequenced material came from blood. This receptor was obtained from a woman between 18 and 30 years old with Graves' ophthalmopathy. Here the CDR3 DNA reads TGTGCCAGCAGCGCGAGCGGGGACAGGTATAATCAGCCCCAGCATTTT. Translating it yields CASSASGDRYNQPQHF.